The present T cell receptor (beta chain) was sequenced within a study of chemoradiotherapy in HPV16-positive cancers. Study-level information: Functional T-cell assays on a couple of HPV16-positive patients' cells defined candidate HPV-specific clones and common TCR motifs. Notes on the study in general: During treatment, candidate HPV-specific clones and E7-related motifs expanded in tumor. Functional assays defining HPV-specific T cells used only a couple of HPV16-positive patients.

CDR1 is SGHRS and CDR2 is YFSETQ in the germline V gene. The CDR3 spans 17 residues. V was clipped by 4 bases and J by 0 bases, with 17 bases between them. Measured with immunoSEQ multiplex PCR; TCRdb has only the in-frame clones, and not every one. The sample carries roughly 9,000 clones, around 80% recorded once. In the case of this clone: Its antigen is as yet unknown.

Samples were taken several times over chemoradiotherapy. The TCR originated in a human donor with HPV-associated anogenital cancer. The gene calls are TRBV5-1 and TRBJ2-1, with a possible D match to TRBD1 (5 bases). Collection took place from a patient who underwent chemoradiotherapy. The CDR3, as DNA: TGCGCCAGCAGCCAGTATTCAGGGCAGTCCTCCTACAATGAGCAGTTCTTC. It translates to CASSQYSGQSSYNEQFF.